A selection of T cell receptor beta chains follows, all from one sample in a study of siplizumab effects on memory and regulatory T cells. Produced via immunoSEQ multiplex PCR; TCRdb's table is partial and in-frame only. The sample records 50,000 to 70,000 clones, roughly 97% being singletons. Input material: naive CD8+ T cells sorted from blood. These receptor sequences come from a human donor in good health. CDR3s include the opening cysteine and the closing phenylalanine or tryptophan. Each record gives: clone size, J gene, V gene, D gene, CDR3 protein, CDR3 DNA. The D gene is left open where the match is weak. Clone size is given for some rows only: seen once, a few or many times, or a class if the clone is expanded.

NA	TRBJ2-1	TRBV19	TRBD1	CASTVTGYTYNEQFF	TGTGCCAGTACTGTGACAGGGTACACCTACAATGAGCAGTTCTTC
NA	TRBJ2-7	TRBV4-1	TRBD1	CASSQEGDGTGIYEQYF	TGCGCCAGCAGCCAAGAAGGAGATGGGACAGGGATATACGAGCAGTACTTC
once	TRBJ2-7	TRBV27	NA	CASKGGIPPYEQYF	TGTGCCAGCAAGGGGGGGATTCCCCCCTACGAGCAGTACTTC
NA	TRBJ2-1	TRBV18	NA	CASSPPEGERFNEQFF	TGTGCCAGCTCACCACCCGAAGGGGAAAGGTTCAATGAGCAGTTCTTC
NA	TRBJ1-1	TRBV5-5	NA	CASSRLFLDYVVMNTEAFF	TGTGCCAGCAGCCGCCTCTTCTTGGACTATGTAGTCATGAACACTGAAGCTTTCTTT
NA	TRBJ2-7	TRBV27	TRBD1	CASSAGTAFYEQYF	TGTGCCAGCAGTGCCGGGACAGCGTTCTACGAGCAGTACTTC
NA	TRBJ1-1	TRBV4-1	NA	CASSQVQSEAFF	TGCGCCAGCAGCCAAGTACAGAGTGAAGCTTTCTTT
NA	TRBJ1-6	TRBV7-6	TRBD1	CASSPDRGQSPLHF	TGTGCCAGCAGCCCCGACAGGGGACAATCACCCCTCCACTTT
NA	TRBJ2-7	TRBV9	NA	CASSVGGHYEQYF	TGTGCCAGCAGCGTAGGAGGCCACTACGAGCAGTACTTC
NA	TRBJ2-1	TRBV12-5	NA	CASGGASSYNEQFF	TGTGCTAGTGGAGGAGCGAGCTCCTACAATGAGCAGTTCTTC
NA	TRBJ2-3	TRBV9	NA	CASSVETSLDTQYF	TGTGCCAGCAGCGTAGAGACTAGTCTGGATACGCAGTATTTT
NA	TRBJ2-5	TRBV6-5	TRBD2	CASSLYRGGLETQYF	TGTGCCAGCAGTTTATACCGGGGGGGCCTGGAGACCCAGTACTTC
NA	TRBJ2-3	TRBV9	TRBD2	CASASFGGDSTDTQYF	TGTGCCAGCGCCTCCTTTGGGGGGGATAGCACAGATACGCAGTATTTT
once	TRBJ2-1	TRBV28	NA	CASSFPSTEESSYNEQFF	TGTGCCAGCAGTTTCCCATCGACGGAAGAGAGCTCCTACAATGAGCAGTTCTTC
NA	TRBJ1-1	TRBV19	NA	CASSIAENTEAFF	TGTGCCAGTAGTATCGCCGAGAACACTGAAGCTTTCTTT